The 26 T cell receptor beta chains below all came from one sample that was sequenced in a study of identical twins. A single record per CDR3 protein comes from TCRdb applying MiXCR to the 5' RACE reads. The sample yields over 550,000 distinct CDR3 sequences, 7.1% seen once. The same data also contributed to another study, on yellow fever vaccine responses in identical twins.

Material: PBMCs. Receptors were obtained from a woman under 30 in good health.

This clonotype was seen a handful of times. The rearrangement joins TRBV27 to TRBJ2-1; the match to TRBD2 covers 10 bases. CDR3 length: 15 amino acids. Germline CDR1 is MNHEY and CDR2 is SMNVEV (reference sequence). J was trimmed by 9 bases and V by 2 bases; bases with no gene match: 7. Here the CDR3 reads CASSLRLAGEVEQFF. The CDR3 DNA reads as TGTGCCAGCAGTTTAAGGCTAGCGGGAGAGGTTGAGCAGTTCTTC.

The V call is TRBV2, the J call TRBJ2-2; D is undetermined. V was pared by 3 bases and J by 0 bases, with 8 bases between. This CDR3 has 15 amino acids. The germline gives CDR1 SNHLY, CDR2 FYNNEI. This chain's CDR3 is CASSDPAANTGELFF. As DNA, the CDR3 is TGTGCCAGCAGTGACCCAGCAGCGAACACCGGGGAGCTGTTTTTT.

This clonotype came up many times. CDR3 in DNA: TGTGCCAGCAGCTTTGTGGGAGGAGCTGAAGCTTTCTTT. The encoded protein is CASSFVGGAEAFF. V is TRBV7-8 and J is TRBJ1-1; D not certain. Trimming removed 3 bases from V and 6 bases from J, with 11 bases in between. CDR1 SGHVS and CDR2 FQNEAQ come from the germline V gene. CDR3 length: 13 amino acids.

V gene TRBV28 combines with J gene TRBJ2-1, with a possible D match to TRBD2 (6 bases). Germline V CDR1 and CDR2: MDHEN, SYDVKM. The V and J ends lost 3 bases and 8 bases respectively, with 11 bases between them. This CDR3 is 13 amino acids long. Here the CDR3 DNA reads TGTGCCAGCAGTTTGGGGGAGGACCATGAGCAGTTCTTC. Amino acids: CASSLGEDHEQFF.

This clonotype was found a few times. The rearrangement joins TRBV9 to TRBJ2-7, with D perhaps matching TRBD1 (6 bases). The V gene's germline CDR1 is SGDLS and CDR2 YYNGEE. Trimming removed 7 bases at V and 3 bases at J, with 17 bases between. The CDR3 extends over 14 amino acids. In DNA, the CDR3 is TGTGCCAGCTCCCGGGACACCAATCACTACGAGCAGTACGTC. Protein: CASSRDTNHYEQYV.

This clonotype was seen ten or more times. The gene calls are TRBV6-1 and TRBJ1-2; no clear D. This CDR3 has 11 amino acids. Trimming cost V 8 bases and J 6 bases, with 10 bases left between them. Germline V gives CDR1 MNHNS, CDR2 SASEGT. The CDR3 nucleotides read TGTGCCAGCGGAGGGAACGATGGCTACACCTTC. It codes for CASGGNDGYTF.

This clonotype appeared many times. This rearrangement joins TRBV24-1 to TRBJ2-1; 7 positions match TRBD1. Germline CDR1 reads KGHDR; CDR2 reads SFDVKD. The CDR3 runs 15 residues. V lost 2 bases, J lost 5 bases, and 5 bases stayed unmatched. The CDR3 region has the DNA TGTGCCACCAGTGATTGGGGGACAGTAAACAATGAGCAGTTCTTC. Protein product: CATSDWGTVNNEQFF.

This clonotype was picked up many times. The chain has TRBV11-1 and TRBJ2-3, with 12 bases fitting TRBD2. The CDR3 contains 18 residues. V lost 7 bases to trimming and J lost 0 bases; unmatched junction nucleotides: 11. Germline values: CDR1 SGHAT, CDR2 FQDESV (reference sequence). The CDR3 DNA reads TGTGCCAGCATCCTTACTAGCGGGGGGACCACTAGCACAGATACGCAGTATTTT. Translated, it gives CASILTSGGTTSTDTQYF.

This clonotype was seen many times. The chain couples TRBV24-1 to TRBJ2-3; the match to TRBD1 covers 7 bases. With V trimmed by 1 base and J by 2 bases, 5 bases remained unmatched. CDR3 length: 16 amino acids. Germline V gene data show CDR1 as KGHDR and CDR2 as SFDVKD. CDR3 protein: CATSDLRDSITDTQYF. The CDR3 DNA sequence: TGTGCCACCAGTGATTTACGGGACAGCATCACAGATACGCAGTATTTT.

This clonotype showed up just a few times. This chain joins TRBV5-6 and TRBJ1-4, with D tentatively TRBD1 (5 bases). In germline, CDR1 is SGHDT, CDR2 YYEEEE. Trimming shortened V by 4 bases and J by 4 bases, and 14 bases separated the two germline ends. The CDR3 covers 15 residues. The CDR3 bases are TGTGCCAGCAGCCCCCTGGGGGGTGATAATGAAAAACTGTTTTTT. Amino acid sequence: CASSPLGGDNEKLFF.

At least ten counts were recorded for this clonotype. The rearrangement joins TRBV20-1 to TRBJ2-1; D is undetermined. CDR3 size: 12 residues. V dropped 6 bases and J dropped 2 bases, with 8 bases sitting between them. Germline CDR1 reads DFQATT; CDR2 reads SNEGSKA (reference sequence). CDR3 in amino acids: CSARTTYNEQFF. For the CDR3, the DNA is TGCAGTGCAAGGACCACCTACAATGAGCAGTTCTTC.

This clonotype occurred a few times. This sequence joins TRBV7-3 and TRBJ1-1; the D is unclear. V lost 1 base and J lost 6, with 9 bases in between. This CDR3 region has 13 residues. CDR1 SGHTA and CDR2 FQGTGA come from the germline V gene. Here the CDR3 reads CASSLIGNPEAFF. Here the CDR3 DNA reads TGTGCCAGCAGCTTAATAGGGAATCCTGAAGCTTTCTTT.

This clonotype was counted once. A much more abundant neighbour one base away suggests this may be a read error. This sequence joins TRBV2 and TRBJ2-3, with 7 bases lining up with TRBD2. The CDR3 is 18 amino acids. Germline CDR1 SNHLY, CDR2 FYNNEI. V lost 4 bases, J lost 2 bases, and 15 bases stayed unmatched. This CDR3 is CASSGASASGELTDTQYF. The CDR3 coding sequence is TGTGCCAGCAGTGGAGCTTCGGCTAGCGGTGAACTCACAGATACGCAGTATTTT.

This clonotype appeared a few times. In nucleotides, the CDR3 is TGCAGTGCTACCCTGACTAGCGGGAGTTACGAGCAGTACTTC. Its translation: CSATLTSGSYEQYF. The chain is built from TRBV20-1 and TRBJ2-7; 12 positions match TRBD2. The CDR3 totals 14 residues. The V and J ends lost 4 bases and 4 bases, in that order; junction bases with no gene match: 5. Germline CDR1 DFQATT, CDR2 SNEGSKA (reference sequence).

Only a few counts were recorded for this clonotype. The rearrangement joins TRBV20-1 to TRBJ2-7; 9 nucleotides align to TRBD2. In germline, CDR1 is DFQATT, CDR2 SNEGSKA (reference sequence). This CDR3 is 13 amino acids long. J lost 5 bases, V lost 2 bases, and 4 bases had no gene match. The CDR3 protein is CSARLAGLNEQYF. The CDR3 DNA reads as TGCAGTGCTAGACTAGCGGGACTGAACGAGCAGTACTTC.

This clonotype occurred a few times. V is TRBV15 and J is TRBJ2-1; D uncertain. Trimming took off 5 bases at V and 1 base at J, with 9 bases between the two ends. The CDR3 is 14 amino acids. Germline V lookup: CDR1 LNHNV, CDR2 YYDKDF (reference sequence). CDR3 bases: TGTGCCACCAGCGCCCTTTCTTCCTACAATGAGCAGTTCTTC. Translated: CATSALSSYNEQFF.

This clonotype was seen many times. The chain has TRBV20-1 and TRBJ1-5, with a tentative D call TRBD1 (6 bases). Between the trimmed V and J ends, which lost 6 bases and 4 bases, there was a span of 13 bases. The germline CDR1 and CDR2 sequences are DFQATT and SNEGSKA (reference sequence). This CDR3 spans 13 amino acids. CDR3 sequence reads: CSAPDSYNQPQHF. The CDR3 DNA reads TGCAGTGCACCGGACAGCTATAATCAGCCCCAGCATTTT.

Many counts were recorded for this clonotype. The CDR3 is CASSGGLAGEGFRSYNEQFF. CDR3 nucleotide sequence: TGTGCCAGCAGCGGAGGACTAGCGGGAGAAGGTTTTCGCTCCTACAATGAGCAGTTCTTC. The V and J genes are TRBV7-6 and TRBJ2-1, with 13 bases matching TRBD2. V shed 5 bases and J 0 bases; nucleotides not matched to a gene: 13. This CDR3 is built from 20 residues. Germline assignment: CDR1 SGHVS and CDR2 FNYEAQ.

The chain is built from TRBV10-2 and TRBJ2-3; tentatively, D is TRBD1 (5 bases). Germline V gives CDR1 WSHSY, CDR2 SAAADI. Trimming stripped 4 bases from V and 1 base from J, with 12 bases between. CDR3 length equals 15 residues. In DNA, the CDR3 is TGCGCCAGCAGTGGACAGCGTGGAGGCACAGATACGCAGTATTTT. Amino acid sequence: CASSGQRGGTDTQYF.

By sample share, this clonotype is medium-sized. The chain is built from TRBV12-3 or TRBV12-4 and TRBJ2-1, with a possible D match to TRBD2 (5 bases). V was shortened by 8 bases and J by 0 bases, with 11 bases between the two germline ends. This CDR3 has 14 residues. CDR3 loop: CASRLADSYNEQFF. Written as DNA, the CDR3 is TGTGCCAGCCGGCTAGCTGACTCCTACAATGAGCAGTTCTTC.

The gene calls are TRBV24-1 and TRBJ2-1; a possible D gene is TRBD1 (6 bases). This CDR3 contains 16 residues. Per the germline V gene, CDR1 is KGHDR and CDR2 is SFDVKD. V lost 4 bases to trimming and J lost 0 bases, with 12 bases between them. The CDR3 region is CATSDQDRSSYNEQFF. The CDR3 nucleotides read TGTGCCACCAGTGACCAAGACAGGAGCTCCTACAATGAGCAGTTCTTC.

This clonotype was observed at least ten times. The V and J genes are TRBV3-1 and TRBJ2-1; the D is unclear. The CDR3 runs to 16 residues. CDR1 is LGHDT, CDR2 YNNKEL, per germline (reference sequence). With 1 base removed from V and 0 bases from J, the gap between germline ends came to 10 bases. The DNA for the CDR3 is TGTGCCAGCAGCCAAGGGGCGGTGAGCTCCTACAATGAGCAGTTCTTC. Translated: CASSQGAVSSYNEQFF.

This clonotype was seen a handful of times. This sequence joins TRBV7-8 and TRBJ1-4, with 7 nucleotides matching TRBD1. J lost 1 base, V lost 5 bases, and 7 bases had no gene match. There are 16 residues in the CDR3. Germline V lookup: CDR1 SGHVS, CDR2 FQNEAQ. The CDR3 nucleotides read TGTGCCAGCAGCCTCCGGGACAGATTAACTAATGAAAAACTGTTTTTT. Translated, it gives CASSLRDRLTNEKLFF.

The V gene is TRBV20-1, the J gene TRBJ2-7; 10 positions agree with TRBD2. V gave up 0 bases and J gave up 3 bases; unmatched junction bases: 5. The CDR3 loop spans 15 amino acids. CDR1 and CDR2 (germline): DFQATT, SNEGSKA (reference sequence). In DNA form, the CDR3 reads TGCAGTGCTAGAGATGCTAGCGGGAGAGACTACGAGCAGTACTTC. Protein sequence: CSARDASGRDYEQYF.

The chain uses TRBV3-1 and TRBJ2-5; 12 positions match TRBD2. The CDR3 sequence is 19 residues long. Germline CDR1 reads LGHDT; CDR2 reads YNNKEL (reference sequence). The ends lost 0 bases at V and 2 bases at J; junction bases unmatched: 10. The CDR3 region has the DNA TGTGCCAGCAGCCAAGAAGGGAAACTAGCGGGGGGTAATCAAGAGACCCAGTACTTC. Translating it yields CASSQEGKLAGGNQETQYF.

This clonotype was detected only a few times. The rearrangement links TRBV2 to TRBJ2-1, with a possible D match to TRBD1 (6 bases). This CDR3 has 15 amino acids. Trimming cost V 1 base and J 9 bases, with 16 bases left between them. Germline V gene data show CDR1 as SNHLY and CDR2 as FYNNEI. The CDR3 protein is CASSEEVALGGEQFF. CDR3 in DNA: TGTGCCAGCAGTGAAGAGGTAGCGTTAGGGGGTGAGCAGTTCTTC.